This TCR beta chain was retrieved from a study of T cell repertoires in cytomegalovirus infection. Findings and limits, study-wide: The response measured ex vivo was dominated by TCR beta clonotypes (HLA-C-restricted and CMV-specific).

TCRdb ran MiXCR on the reads and lists one entry per CDR3 protein. The sample carries about 320,000 distinct CDR3 sequences, 9% to 9.5% recorded once. This clonotype was observed many times. Its antigen is as yet unknown. Sequencing was done on a sample of PBMCs. This clonotype was sampled from a human donor in good health (CMV status not recorded). Some clones in this sample may be carry-over from other donors' samples.

CDR3: CASSLDLFTDTQYF. CDR3 bases: TGTGCCAGCAGCTTGGACCTCTTCACAGATACGCAGTATTTT. The chain has TRBV7-6 and TRBJ2-3, with D hard to call. Trimming stripped 3 bases from V and 2 bases from J, with 9 bases between. CDR3 length: 14 residues. Germline CDR1 reads SGHVS; CDR2 reads FNYEAQ.